This passage covers 18 T cell receptor beta chains from one sample sequenced in a study of type 1 regulatory T cells. Broader study findings: Compared with non-type 1 regulatory T cells, type 1 regulatory T cells showed a more restricted TCR repertoire.

The antigens for these receptors are not known. MiXCR, applied by TCRdb to the reads, yields one record per CDR3 protein. The sample records 60,000 to 75,000 distinct CDR3 sequences, less than 25% being singletons. Specimen: cultured type 1 regulatory T (Tr1) cells, either the whole culture or a sorted fraction (not recorded which). These receptors originate from a human donor in good health.

The gene calls are TRBV5-1 and TRBJ1-4; 8 nucleotides line up with TRBD1. In germline, CDR1 is SGHRS, CDR2 YFSETQ. This CDR3 is built from 14 residues. V lost 4 bases to trimming and J lost 6 bases; unmatched junction nucleotides: 5. CDR3 amino acids: CASSPDRGYEKLFF. CDR3 DNA: TGCGCCAGCAGCCCTGACAGGGGTTATGAAAAACTGTTTTTT.

The chain combines TRBV12-3 or TRBV12-4 with TRBJ2-3; TRBD2 might be the D (6 bases). The length of the CDR3 is 15 residues. V was cut by 2 bases and J by 2 bases, with 11 bases left in between. DNA for the CDR3: TGTGCCAGCAGTTTATACAGCGGGTCCACAGATACGCAGTATTTT. Translating gives CASSLYSGSTDTQYF.

V usage is TRBV5-1 and J usage is TRBJ2-3; D uncertain. V gave up 5 bases and J gave up 2 bases, with 9 bases separating them. Germline CDR1 and CDR2: SGHRS and YFSETQ. The CDR3 runs 13 residues. The CDR3 spells CASSHALTDTQYF. CDR3 in DNA: TGCGCCAGCAGTCATGCCCTCACAGATACGCAGTATTTT.

This clonotype was found a few times. This rearrangement joins TRBV20-1 to TRBJ2-7, with D unclear. This CDR3 region has 13 residues. Germline CDR1 and CDR2: DFQATT and SNEGSKA (reference sequence). V lost 0 bases, J lost 5 bases, and 11 bases lay in between. The CDR3 loop is CSARESVFDEQYF. DNA for the CDR3: TGCAGTGCTAGAGAATCAGTATTCGACGAGCAGTACTTC.

This clonotype has a handful of counts. The chain employs TRBV10-3 and TRBJ1-1, with D unclear. The germline V gene encodes CDR1 ENHRY and CDR2 SYGVKD. The CDR3 runs 15 residues. V lost 7 bases, J lost 1 base, and 16 bases lay in between. The CDR3 DNA is TGTGCCATCAAAACGAGATTGAGGGAGAACACTGAAGCTTTCTTT. This gives the protein CAIKTRLRENTEAFF.

This clonotype was counted between two and nine times. This chain connects TRBV11-2 to TRBJ2-4, with a weak D call TRBD2 (6 bases). V lost 1 base and J 3 bases, leaving 10 bases between the germline ends. CDR1 is SGHAT, CDR2 FQNNGV, per germline. This CDR3 contains 15 residues. This chain's CDR3 is CASSLGGDGKNIQYF. The CDR3 DNA reads as TGTGCCAGCAGCTTAGGGGGGGATGGCAAAAACATTCAGTACTTC.

The chain combines TRBV27 with TRBJ2-1; D may be TRBD1 or TRBD2 (6 bases each). This CDR3 has 14 amino acids. Germline CDR1 reads MNHEY; CDR2 reads SMNVEV (reference sequence). Trimming shortened V by 6 bases and J by 5 bases, and 14 bases separated the two germline ends. CDR3 amino acids: CASRPWGAHNEQFF. Written as DNA, the CDR3 is TGTGCCAGCAGGCCCTGGGGGGCTCACAATGAGCAGTTCTTC.

This clonotype has only a few counts. The chain couples TRBV9 to TRBJ2-5; 12 nucleotides align to TRBD2. Losses at the gene ends were 2 bases for V and 5 bases for J; bases not matched to a gene: 10. The CDR3 has 17 amino acids. Germline-derived CDR1 and CDR2 are SGDLS and YYNGEE. This chain's CDR3 is CASSVTTSGSGSETQYF. CDR3 nucleotide sequence: TGTGCCAGCAGCGTCACGACTAGCGGGAGTGGATCGGAGACCCAGTACTTC.

This clonotype was picked up a small number of times. The V call is TRBV20-1, the J call TRBJ1-6; 8 bases are shared with TRBD1. Per germline, CDR1 DFQATT and CDR2 SNEGSKA (reference sequence). This CDR3 is 16 amino acids long. Losses at the gene ends were 1 base for V and 2 bases for J; bases not matched to a gene: 4. In nucleotides, the CDR3 is TGCAGTGCTAGAGTTCCAGGGGGCACCTATAATTCACCCCTCCACTTT. It codes for CSARVPGGTYNSPLHF.

This clonotype came up a few times. The rearrangement joins TRBV7-3 to TRBJ2-1, with D tentatively TRBD2 (6 bases). This CDR3 has 15 amino acids. Germline V gene sequence: CDR1 SGHTA, CDR2 FQGTGA. Between the trimmed V and J ends, which lost 5 bases and 7 bases, there was a span of 18 bases. CDR3 nucleotide sequence: TGTGCCAGCAGCGCCGGAGGGCCCGGGGGTAATGAGCAGTTCTTC. Translated, it gives CASSAGGPGGNEQFF.

This clonotype has a handful of counts. The chain is built from TRBV6-2 or TRBV6-3 and TRBJ2-7; D uncertain. V was trimmed by 2 bases and J by 7 bases, leaving 6 bases between them. The CDR3 covers 11 residues. Germline CDR1 is MNHEY and CDR2 is SVGEGT. The CDR3 DNA follows: TGTGCCAGCAGTTACGCCGGGGAGCAGTACTTC. Encoded protein: CASSYAGEQYF.

This clonotype was picked up many times. V and J are TRBV20-1 and TRBJ2-5; 7 positions agree with TRBD1. Looked up from germline, CDR1 is DFQATT and CDR2 is SNEGSKA (reference sequence). V lost 2 bases to trimming and J lost 5 bases; unmatched junction nucleotides: 5. The CDR3 is made up of 13 amino acids. The CDR3 sequence: CSARQGGRETQYF. CDR3 coding DNA: TGCAGTGCTAGACAAGGGGGCAGGGAGACCCAGTACTTC.

V is TRBV30 and J is TRBJ1-5, with a possible D match to TRBD1 (5 bases). Germline lookup yields CDR1 GTSNPN and CDR2 SVGIG (reference sequence). V lost 2 bases and J 7 bases, leaving 24 bases between the germline ends. The CDR3 loop spans 17 amino acids. CDR3 bases: TGTGCCTGGAGTTCTATCCTGGGACTGGTTGTGGGACAGCCCCAGCATTTT. Translated: CAWSSILGLVVGQPQHF.

This chain links TRBV12-3 or TRBV12-4 with TRBJ1-1; maybe TRBD1 (6 bases). This CDR3 has 14 amino acids. The V gene lost 9 bases and the J gene lost 1 base, with 15 bases spanning the gap. The CDR3 reads CASSTGTPNTEAFF. In DNA, the CDR3 is TGTGCCAGTAGTACCGGGACACCGAACACTGAAGCTTTCTTT.

The rearrangement links TRBV19 to TRBJ2-1; 7 positions agree with TRBD2. This CDR3 is built from 16 residues. Germline V gene data show CDR1 as LNHDA and CDR2 as SQIVND (reference sequence). V shed 6 bases and J 0 bases; nucleotides not matched to a gene: 8. The CDR3 is CASSDPGGSSYNEQFF. For the CDR3, the DNA is TGTGCCAGTAGCGACCCCGGCGGGAGCTCCTACAATGAGCAGTTCTTC.

This clonotype turned up a few times. The chain employs TRBV5-1 and TRBJ1-2, with TRBD1 as a possible D gene (6 bases). This CDR3 has 14 residues. V lost 3 bases to trimming and J lost 4 bases, with 13 bases between them. The V gene's germline CDR1 is SGHRS and CDR2 YFSETQ. The chain's CDR3 is CASSSLQGSYGYTF. CDR3 coding DNA: TGCGCCAGCAGCTCGTTACAGGGATCCTATGGCTACACCTTC.

The chain recombines TRBV12-3 or TRBV12-4 with TRBJ1-1; TRBD1 matches at 8 bases. The CDR3 has 15 amino acids. J was trimmed by 1 base and V by 6 bases; bases with no gene match: 7. The CDR3 DNA reads TGTGCCAGCAGCCGACCAGGACAGGGGAACACTGAAGCTTTCTTT. This sequence encodes CASSRPGQGNTEAFF.

This clonotype was recorded many times. A read error may produce the germline difference seen at one junction end. The chain carries TRBV7-2 and TRBJ2-7, with 10 bases matching TRBD2. Per the germline V gene, CDR1 is SGHTA and CDR2 is FQGNSA. This CDR3 region has 14 residues. The CDR3 bases are TGTGCCAGCAGTTTAGCGGGAGGCCCCTACGAGCAGTACTTC. It codes for CASSLAGGPYEQYF.